Sequencing of this TCR beta chain was carried out in a study of response to subunit inactivated influenza vaccine (dated 2018 in TCRdb). General notes on the study: The study used deep quantitative T cell receptor repertoire profiling to track responses to a trivalent subunit inactivated influenza vaccine.

The library was prepared using RT-PCR. TCRdb records Illumina HiSeq 2500 as the sequencer. Through fastp at Q25 and MiXCR, TCRdb rebuilt clones from the public reads, retaining in-frame beta chains. Identical CDR3 proteins give one entry, which carries the most common genes and DNA. For this sample the table gives hundreds of thousands of distinct CDR3 sequences, of which about 12% were detected only once. Together, the top ten hold 10% of the sample. This clonotype showed up just a few times. Its cognate antigen has yet to be identified. No per-base quality is available; no much larger clone lies one base away. Reading from cysteine to phenylalanine, the CDR3 counts 16 amino acids. The CDR3 DNA has 48 bases and is translated from base 1. V and J lose 6 bases and 5 bases, and a span of 22 bases separates them. As encoded in the germline V gene, CDR1 is MDHEN while CDR2 is SYDVKM. Broad study findings and their caveats: The authors suggested that each seasonal influenza vaccination may recruit only a limited number of new T cells.

Recombination linked TRBV28 to TRBJ2-5; no D gene can be assigned with confidence. The sequence was collected from a man in his fifties or sixties who received an inactivated influenza vaccine. Donor details come from another sample of the same person, matched by shared clones. The sample here was PBMCs from blood, taken on the day of vaccination. The DNA is TGTGCCAGCAGCTCGGGCCTGTATTTGTCGCGGGAGACCCAGTACTTC. The translation is CASSSGLYLSRETQYF.